Listed here are 25 T cell receptor beta chains from one sample, sequenced in a study of graft-versus-host responses after intestinal transplantation. Sequenced by immunoSEQ multiplex PCR; TCRdb stores in-frame clones only, minus some. This table has tens of thousands of clones, around 83% appearing once. Their target antigens are unknown. Sequencing used unstimulated CD8+ T cells sorted from spleen or lymph node cells, obtained before intestinal transplant. Source of these receptors: a human donor who received an intestinal transplant.

This clone was observed a handful of times. J is TRBJ1-4 and V is TRBV2; D gene ambiguous. Between the trimmed V and J ends, which lost 3 bases and 0 bases, there was a span of 5 bases. The CDR3 totals 14 residues. Germline CDR1 is SNHLY and CDR2 is FYNNEI. The CDR3 protein is CASSESSTNEKLFF. The CDR3 DNA sequence: TGTGCCAGCAGTGAGAGCTCAACTAATGAAAAACTGTTTTTT.

In its sample, this clone was seen a few times. This chain uses TRBV5-6 with TRBJ1-1, with D hard to call. This CDR3 spans 13 amino acids. Germline values: CDR1 SGHDT, CDR2 YYEEEE. The V end was cut by 2 bases, the J end by 3 bases, with 8 bases between. The CDR3 reads CASSFGSYTEAFF. CDR3 DNA: TGTGCCAGCAGCTTTGGAAGCTACACTGAAGCTTTCTTT.

This clone was seen more than once but under ten times. V usage is TRBV15 and J usage is TRBJ2-7; no definite D call. The CDR3 runs 14 residues. Germline values: CDR1 LNHNV, CDR2 YYDKDF (reference sequence). V lost 1 base, J lost 2 bases, and 9 bases lay in between. CDR3 in amino acids: CATSRVRHPYEQYF. CDR3 in DNA: TGTGCCACCAGCAGAGTAAGACATCCCTACGAGCAGTACTTC.

The rearrangement uses TRBV27 and TRBJ2-3; 7 nucleotides match TRBD2. Germline CDR1 reads MNHEY; CDR2 reads SMNVEV (reference sequence). Germline trimming cut 6 bases from V and 6 bases from J; bases unmatched to any gene: 12. The CDR3 is 15 amino acids. The chain's CDR3 is CASSPMTSQVDTQYF. CDR3 nucleotide sequence: TGTGCCAGCAGCCCCATGACTAGCCAAGTGGATACGCAGTATTTT.

The CDR3 nucleotides read TGTGCCAGTAGTATAGGACCAACCTACGAGCAGTACTTC. This translates into CASSIGPTYEQYF. The rearrangement uses TRBV19 and TRBJ2-7; D not resolved. V was cut by 1 base and J by 2 bases, with 6 bases left in between. The CDR3 spans 13 residues. Germline-derived CDR1 and CDR2 are LNHDA and SQIVND (reference sequence).

V is TRBV6-5 and J is TRBJ2-5; TRBD1 agrees at 10 bases. The V gene's germline CDR1 is MNHEY and CDR2 SVGAGI. This CDR3 contains 15 residues. V shed 5 bases, J shed 5 bases, and the junction held 8 bases outside the gene matches. The CDR3 loop reads CASSVTGTGVETQYF. The CDR3, as DNA: TGTGCCAGCAGTGTGACCGGGACAGGGGTTGAGACCCAGTACTTC.

The rearrangement uses TRBV5-1 and TRBJ2-3; D not certain. Trimming left V 0 bases short and J 1 base short, with 3 bases between. The germline CDR1 and CDR2 sequences are SGHRS and YFSETQ. The CDR3 is 13 amino acids. The DNA for the CDR3 is TGCGCCAGCAGCTTGGGCGGCACAGATACGCAGTATTTT. Its translation: CASSLGGTDTQYF.

The gene calls are TRBV6-1 and TRBJ2-7; no clear D gene. Germline CDR1 is MNHNS and CDR2 is SASEGT. V dropped 6 bases and J dropped 2 bases, with 8 bases sitting between them. CDR3 size: 12 residues. CDR3 bases: TGTGCCAGCAGGGACGGAACCTACGAGCAGTACTTC. This codes for CASRDGTYEQYF.

The chain combines TRBV6-5 with TRBJ2-1; the D gene is possibly TRBD2 (5 bases). V was shortened by 1 base and J by 8 bases, with 15 bases between the two germline ends. The length of the CDR3 is 15 residues. CDR1 MNHEY and CDR2 SVGAGI come from the germline V gene. CDR3 DNA: TGTGCCAGCAGTTACTGGTGGACTGCCCCGGATGAGCAGTTCTTC. Residues: CASSYWWTAPDEQFF.

The chain links TRBV6-5 to TRBJ2-7; no firm D call. In germline, CDR1 is MNHEY, CDR2 SVGAGI. This CDR3 comprises 15 residues. V was cut by 2 bases and J by 0 bases, with 11 bases left in between. The CDR3 loop is CASSYGDLSSYEQYF. CDR3 DNA: TGTGCCAGCAGTTACGGTGACCTTAGCTCCTACGAGCAGTACTTC.

The rearrangement links TRBV4-1 to TRBJ2-1; 8 positions match TRBD2. Germline lookup yields CDR1 MGHRA and CDR2 YSYEKL. The CDR3 extends over 15 amino acids. The junction had 6 bases not matched to a gene; V was cut back by 1 base and J by 7 bases. The CDR3 is CASSQVGLATNEQFF. The CDR3 nucleotides read TGCGCCAGCAGCCAAGTCGGACTAGCTACGAATGAGCAGTTCTTC.

In regard to this clone: The sample contains more than one DNA sequence encoding this CDR3. V is TRBV9 and J is TRBJ2-1, with 11 bases fitting TRBD1. Germline CDR1 reads SGDLS; CDR2 reads YYNGEE. V lost 4 bases to trimming and J lost 3 bases; unmatched junction nucleotides: 3. The CDR3 spans 15 residues. The CDR3 sequence is CASSTGTGGYNEQFF. The DNA for the CDR3 is TGTGCCAGCAGCACGGGGACAGGGGGCTACAATGAGCAGTTCTTC.

The V gene is TRBV4-1, the J gene TRBJ1-2; 8 bases agree with TRBD1. The germline gives CDR1 MGHRA, CDR2 YSYEKL. V gave up 1 base and J gave up 5 bases; unmatched junction bases: 9. The CDR3 consists of 16 residues. The CDR3 DNA sequence: TGCGCCAGCAGCCAAGGGGCAGGGGGCGGGGGGTATGGCTACACCTTC. It codes for CASSQGAGGGGYGYTF.

This clone turned up a few times. This chain connects TRBV7-6 to TRBJ2-7, with unresolved D. V lost 0 bases and J 5 bases, leaving 17 bases between the germline ends. Germline V CDR1 and CDR2: SGHVS, FNYEAQ. The CDR3 runs to 16 residues. The CDR3 reads CASSLAPRSNGDEQYF. As DNA, the CDR3 is TGTGCCAGCAGCTTAGCGCCCCGTAGCAACGGAGACGAGCAGTACTTC.

This clone was observed once. This sequence joins TRBV23-1 and TRBJ2-2, with 10 bases matching TRBD1. TRBV23-1 is labeled an ORF, and its function is uncertain. This CDR3 has 16 amino acids. Trimming cost V 5 bases and J 4 bases; bases outside gene matches: 7. The CDR3 bases are TGCGCCAGCAGTTTACCCGGGACAGGGGTCACCGGGGAGCTGTTTTTT. It yields the protein CASSLPGTGVTGELFF.

The CDR3 bases are TGTGCCAGCAGCAGGACAGGGGAAGGAGAGCAGTACTTC. Translating it yields CASSRTGEGEQYF. This chain links TRBV2 with TRBJ2-7; 9 nucleotides agree with TRBD1. The germline gives CDR1 SNHLY, CDR2 FYNNEI. This CDR3 is built from 13 residues. V trimming: 6 bases; J trimming: 7 bases; junction bases outside the gene matches: 7.

The rearrangement joins TRBV2 to TRBJ2-1; 7 positions agree with TRBD2. The ends lost 5 bases at V and 8 bases at J; junction bases unmatched: 9. This CDR3 contains 14 residues. The germline CDR1 and CDR2 sequences are SNHLY and FYNNEI. CDR3: CASSPQRDWDEQFF. The CDR3 DNA is TGTGCCAGCAGTCCGCAGCGGGATTGGGATGAGCAGTTCTTC.

The genes are TRBV7-9 and TRBJ2-1; 8 bases are shared with TRBD2. J lost 4 bases, V lost 3 bases, and 5 bases had no gene match. The length of the CDR3 is 15 residues. The germline V gene encodes CDR1 SEHNR and CDR2 FQNEAQ (reference sequence). CDR3 residues: CASSLVVAGYNEQFF. CDR3 DNA: TGTGCCAGCAGCTTGGTGGTAGCGGGGTACAATGAGCAGTTCTTC. Drawing the rest from reference TRBV7-9 and TRBJ2-1, the complete variable domain is DTGVSQNPRHKITKRGQNVTFRCDPISEHNRLYWYRQTLGQGPEFLTYFQNEAQLEKSRLLSDRFSAERPKGSFSTLEIQRTEQGDSAMYLCASSLVVAGYNEQFFGPGTRLTVL.

This chain uses TRBV11-2 with TRBJ2-5; 11 bases align to TRBD2. V gave up 5 bases and J gave up 2 bases; unmatched junction bases: 4. CDR1 and CDR2 from the germline V gene are SGHAT and FQNNGV. The CDR3 contains 15 residues. CDR3 residues: CASSPRLAGQETQYF. CDR3 DNA: TGTGCCAGCAGCCCAAGACTAGCGGGACAAGAGACCCAGTACTTC.

This chain joins TRBV7-3 and TRBJ2-1; unclear D gene. This CDR3 contains 16 residues. The germline V gene has CDR1 SGHTA and CDR2 FQGTGA. Trimming pared 1 base from V and 0 bases from J, leaving 10 bases between. This chain's CDR3 is CASSLSRGSSYNEQFF. Written as DNA, the CDR3 is TGTGCCAGCAGCTTAAGTCGCGGTAGCTCCTACAATGAGCAGTTCTTC.

This CDR3 is CASSGGNTEAFF. CDR3 bases: TGTGCCAGCAGTGGTGGGAACACTGAAGCTTTCTTT. The chain is built from TRBV9 and TRBJ1-1; D uncertain. With 5 bases removed from V and 1 base from J, the gap between germline ends came to 6 bases. The CDR3 loop spans 12 amino acids. Germline values: CDR1 SGDLS, CDR2 YYNGEE.

This chain connects TRBV7-6 to TRBJ2-7, with D unresolved. V was cut by 0 bases and J by 5 bases, with 8 bases left in between. The CDR3 consists of 13 residues. Germline loops: CDR1 SGHVS, CDR2 FNYEAQ. CDR3 in DNA: TGTGCCAGCAGCTTAGCGCGAACAGACGAGCAGTACTTC. Translation gives CASSLARTDEQYF.

V usage is TRBV30 and J usage is TRBJ2-6; tentative D call: TRBD2 (5 bases). This CDR3 is built from 14 residues. Trimming pared 1 base from V and 2 bases from J, leaving 6 bases between. CDR1 GTSNPN and CDR2 SVGIG come from the germline V gene (reference sequence). CDR3 DNA sequence: TGTGCCTGGAGTGAGAGGGCTGGGGCCAACGTCCTGACTTTC. This translates into CAWSERAGANVLTF.

This chain joins TRBV10-3 and TRBJ2-7; D may match TRBD1 or TRBD2 (5 bases each). The germline V gene encodes CDR1 ENHRY and CDR2 SYGVKD. The V gene lost 4 bases and the J gene lost 0 bases, with 16 bases spanning the gap. The length of the CDR3 is 16 residues. The chain's CDR3 is CAISAPRDGDSYEQYF. CDR3 coding DNA: TGTGCCATCAGTGCCCCCCGGGACGGGGACTCCTACGAGCAGTACTTC.

The chain links TRBV6-1 to TRBJ1-1; no definite D call. The CDR3 sequence is 11 residues long. Trimming took off 2 bases at V and 10 bases at J, with 8 bases between the two ends. In germline, CDR1 is MNHNS, CDR2 SASEGT. The CDR3 nucleotides are TGTGCCAGCAGTGAAACAATGGGAGCTTTCTTT. Its translation is CASSETMGAFF.